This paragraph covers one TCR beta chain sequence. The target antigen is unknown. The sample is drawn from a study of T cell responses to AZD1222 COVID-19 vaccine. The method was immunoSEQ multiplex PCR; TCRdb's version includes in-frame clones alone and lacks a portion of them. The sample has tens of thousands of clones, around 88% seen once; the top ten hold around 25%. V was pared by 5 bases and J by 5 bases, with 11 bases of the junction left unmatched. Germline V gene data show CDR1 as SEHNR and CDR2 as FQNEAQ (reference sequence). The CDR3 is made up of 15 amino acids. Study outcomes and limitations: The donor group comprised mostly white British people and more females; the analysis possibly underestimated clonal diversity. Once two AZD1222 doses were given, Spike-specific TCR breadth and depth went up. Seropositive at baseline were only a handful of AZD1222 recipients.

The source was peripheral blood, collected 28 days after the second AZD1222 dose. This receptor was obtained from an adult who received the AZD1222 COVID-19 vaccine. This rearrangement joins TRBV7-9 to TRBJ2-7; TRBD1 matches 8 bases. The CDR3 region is CASSRGAGGWNEQYF. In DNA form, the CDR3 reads TGTGCCAGCAGCAGGGGGGCAGGGGGCTGGAACGAGCAGTACTTC.